This T cell receptor beta chain was recorded in a study of T-cell memory formation after mild COVID-19 (dated by TCRdb to about 2021). For the wider study: Most TCR sequence clusters were specific to one of the two donors. The cohort was made up of two young adult volunteers, one female and one male, who were previously healthy. T-cell clones expanding and contracting after mild COVID-19 in two donors were tracked by longitudinal TCRalpha and TCRbeta repertoire sequencing. Study-level results and caveats: Some responding clones were found in pre-infection memory, which suggests that pre-existing cross-reactive memory T cells took part in the SARS-CoV-2 response. Clones contracting from day 15 to 85 had balanced CD4/CD8 phenotypes, while a second wave expanding from day 15 to 37 was biased towards CD4+. Contracting CD4+ clones were found mainly in CM and EM memory subsets, while CD8+ clones were enriched in EMRA. Only a couple of mild cases were covered by the study, and larger cohorts that include severe cases with pre-infection samples were considered necessary. SARS-CoV-2 specificity of the second-wave clones peaking on day 37 was not confirmed.

This clonotype was observed a handful of times. Its antigen specificity is not known. No base quality information exists; no much larger clone differs at one position. The reads were generated on an Illumina NovaSeq 6000. TCRalpha and TCRbeta cDNA libraries were built by 5'RACE with constant-segment primers, adding sample barcodes and unique molecular identifiers. Trizol reagent was used to extract RNA from every sample. Libraries were amplified in two PCR steps, with a second sample barcode and Illumina TruSeq adapters added in the second step. The libraries were sequenced on an Illumina NovaSeq using 2 x 150 bp paired-end reads. In the authors' own workflow: With migec v1.2.7, reads were demultiplexed and then collapsed into UMI-guided consensus sequences. With mixcr v2.1.11, UMI consensuses were aligned to TRA and TRB V and J templates and assembled into clonotypes. A clonotype was counted as expanded or contracted only when both edgeR and NoisET called the clonotype significant, with the noise models trained on biological replicates. For edgeR calls, a false discovery rate-adjusted p below 0.01 and a log2 fold-change threshold of 1 were applied. As an exploratory analysis of dynamics, PCA with hierarchical clustering was applied to max-normalized trajectories of the 1000 most abundant clonotypes. The CD4 or CD8 phenotype of responding clones was assigned using the separately sequenced CD4+ and CD8+ repertoires. TCRdb took the public reads, trimmed them with fastp at Q25, ran MiXCR for clone calling and kept in-frame beta chains. Every CDR3 protein is listed once, alongside the most common genes and DNA of its rows. These V and J calls are TCRdb output, not the study's own analysis. This sample holds about 440,000 distinct CDR3 sequences; about 20% were observed only once. The top ten clonotypes cover 7.5% to 9.5% of the sample.

V lost 5 bases and J lost 1 base; the stretch between them is 7 bases long. Inclusive of the bounding cysteine and phenylalanine, the CDR3 is 13 residues long. Just the 39-base CDR3 DNA is kept, in frame starting at base 1. From the germline V gene (reference sequence), CDR1 is LGHDT and CDR2 is YNNKEL. PBMCs were isolated by Ficoll-Paque density gradient centrifugation. This clonotype was obtained from an adult woman who had mild COVID-19 (a few samples of this study predate the infection). The sample titles of this study are shuffled in the database, so cell type and time point are left out; the donor was told from shared clones. The chain links TRBV3-1 with TRBJ2-3; confidence is insufficient to name the D gene. Source material: PBMCs or a T cell subset sorted from them (not recorded which). The nucleotide sequence reads as follows: TGTGCCAGCAGCAACTTCGGCACAGATACGCAGTATTTT. Its translation reads: CASSNFGTDTQYF.